This T cell receptor (beta chain) was sequenced during a study of a mutant IDH1 vaccine in newly diagnosed glioma. Study observations and caveats: Of all patients, about 93% showed vaccine-induced immune responses.

On this clone: Its antigen is as yet unknown.

Generated by immunoSEQ multiplex PCR, the TCRdb table keeps only in-frame clones and is missing some. The table shows roughly 42,000 clones, with around 85% occurring only once. Time point noted: week 5, during vaccination. Vaccine doses each comprised 300 ug of mutant IDH1 20-mer peptide, with topical imiquimod. Unmatched junction bases numbered 6, after V lost 6 bases and J lost 4 bases. Germline values: CDR1 MNHEY, CDR2 SVGAGI. The CDR3 consists of 14 residues. This TCR derives from a man in his forties or fifties with glioma. The chain joins TRBV6-5 to TRBJ2-1, with 7 bases fitting TRBD2. The input for sequencing was PBMCs, taken from a glioma patient whose treatment included an IDH1 peptide vaccine. Here the CDR3 DNA reads TGTGCCAGCAGCCTGGGGGGGATTTACAATGAGCAGTTCTTC. This translates into CASSLGGIYNEQFF.